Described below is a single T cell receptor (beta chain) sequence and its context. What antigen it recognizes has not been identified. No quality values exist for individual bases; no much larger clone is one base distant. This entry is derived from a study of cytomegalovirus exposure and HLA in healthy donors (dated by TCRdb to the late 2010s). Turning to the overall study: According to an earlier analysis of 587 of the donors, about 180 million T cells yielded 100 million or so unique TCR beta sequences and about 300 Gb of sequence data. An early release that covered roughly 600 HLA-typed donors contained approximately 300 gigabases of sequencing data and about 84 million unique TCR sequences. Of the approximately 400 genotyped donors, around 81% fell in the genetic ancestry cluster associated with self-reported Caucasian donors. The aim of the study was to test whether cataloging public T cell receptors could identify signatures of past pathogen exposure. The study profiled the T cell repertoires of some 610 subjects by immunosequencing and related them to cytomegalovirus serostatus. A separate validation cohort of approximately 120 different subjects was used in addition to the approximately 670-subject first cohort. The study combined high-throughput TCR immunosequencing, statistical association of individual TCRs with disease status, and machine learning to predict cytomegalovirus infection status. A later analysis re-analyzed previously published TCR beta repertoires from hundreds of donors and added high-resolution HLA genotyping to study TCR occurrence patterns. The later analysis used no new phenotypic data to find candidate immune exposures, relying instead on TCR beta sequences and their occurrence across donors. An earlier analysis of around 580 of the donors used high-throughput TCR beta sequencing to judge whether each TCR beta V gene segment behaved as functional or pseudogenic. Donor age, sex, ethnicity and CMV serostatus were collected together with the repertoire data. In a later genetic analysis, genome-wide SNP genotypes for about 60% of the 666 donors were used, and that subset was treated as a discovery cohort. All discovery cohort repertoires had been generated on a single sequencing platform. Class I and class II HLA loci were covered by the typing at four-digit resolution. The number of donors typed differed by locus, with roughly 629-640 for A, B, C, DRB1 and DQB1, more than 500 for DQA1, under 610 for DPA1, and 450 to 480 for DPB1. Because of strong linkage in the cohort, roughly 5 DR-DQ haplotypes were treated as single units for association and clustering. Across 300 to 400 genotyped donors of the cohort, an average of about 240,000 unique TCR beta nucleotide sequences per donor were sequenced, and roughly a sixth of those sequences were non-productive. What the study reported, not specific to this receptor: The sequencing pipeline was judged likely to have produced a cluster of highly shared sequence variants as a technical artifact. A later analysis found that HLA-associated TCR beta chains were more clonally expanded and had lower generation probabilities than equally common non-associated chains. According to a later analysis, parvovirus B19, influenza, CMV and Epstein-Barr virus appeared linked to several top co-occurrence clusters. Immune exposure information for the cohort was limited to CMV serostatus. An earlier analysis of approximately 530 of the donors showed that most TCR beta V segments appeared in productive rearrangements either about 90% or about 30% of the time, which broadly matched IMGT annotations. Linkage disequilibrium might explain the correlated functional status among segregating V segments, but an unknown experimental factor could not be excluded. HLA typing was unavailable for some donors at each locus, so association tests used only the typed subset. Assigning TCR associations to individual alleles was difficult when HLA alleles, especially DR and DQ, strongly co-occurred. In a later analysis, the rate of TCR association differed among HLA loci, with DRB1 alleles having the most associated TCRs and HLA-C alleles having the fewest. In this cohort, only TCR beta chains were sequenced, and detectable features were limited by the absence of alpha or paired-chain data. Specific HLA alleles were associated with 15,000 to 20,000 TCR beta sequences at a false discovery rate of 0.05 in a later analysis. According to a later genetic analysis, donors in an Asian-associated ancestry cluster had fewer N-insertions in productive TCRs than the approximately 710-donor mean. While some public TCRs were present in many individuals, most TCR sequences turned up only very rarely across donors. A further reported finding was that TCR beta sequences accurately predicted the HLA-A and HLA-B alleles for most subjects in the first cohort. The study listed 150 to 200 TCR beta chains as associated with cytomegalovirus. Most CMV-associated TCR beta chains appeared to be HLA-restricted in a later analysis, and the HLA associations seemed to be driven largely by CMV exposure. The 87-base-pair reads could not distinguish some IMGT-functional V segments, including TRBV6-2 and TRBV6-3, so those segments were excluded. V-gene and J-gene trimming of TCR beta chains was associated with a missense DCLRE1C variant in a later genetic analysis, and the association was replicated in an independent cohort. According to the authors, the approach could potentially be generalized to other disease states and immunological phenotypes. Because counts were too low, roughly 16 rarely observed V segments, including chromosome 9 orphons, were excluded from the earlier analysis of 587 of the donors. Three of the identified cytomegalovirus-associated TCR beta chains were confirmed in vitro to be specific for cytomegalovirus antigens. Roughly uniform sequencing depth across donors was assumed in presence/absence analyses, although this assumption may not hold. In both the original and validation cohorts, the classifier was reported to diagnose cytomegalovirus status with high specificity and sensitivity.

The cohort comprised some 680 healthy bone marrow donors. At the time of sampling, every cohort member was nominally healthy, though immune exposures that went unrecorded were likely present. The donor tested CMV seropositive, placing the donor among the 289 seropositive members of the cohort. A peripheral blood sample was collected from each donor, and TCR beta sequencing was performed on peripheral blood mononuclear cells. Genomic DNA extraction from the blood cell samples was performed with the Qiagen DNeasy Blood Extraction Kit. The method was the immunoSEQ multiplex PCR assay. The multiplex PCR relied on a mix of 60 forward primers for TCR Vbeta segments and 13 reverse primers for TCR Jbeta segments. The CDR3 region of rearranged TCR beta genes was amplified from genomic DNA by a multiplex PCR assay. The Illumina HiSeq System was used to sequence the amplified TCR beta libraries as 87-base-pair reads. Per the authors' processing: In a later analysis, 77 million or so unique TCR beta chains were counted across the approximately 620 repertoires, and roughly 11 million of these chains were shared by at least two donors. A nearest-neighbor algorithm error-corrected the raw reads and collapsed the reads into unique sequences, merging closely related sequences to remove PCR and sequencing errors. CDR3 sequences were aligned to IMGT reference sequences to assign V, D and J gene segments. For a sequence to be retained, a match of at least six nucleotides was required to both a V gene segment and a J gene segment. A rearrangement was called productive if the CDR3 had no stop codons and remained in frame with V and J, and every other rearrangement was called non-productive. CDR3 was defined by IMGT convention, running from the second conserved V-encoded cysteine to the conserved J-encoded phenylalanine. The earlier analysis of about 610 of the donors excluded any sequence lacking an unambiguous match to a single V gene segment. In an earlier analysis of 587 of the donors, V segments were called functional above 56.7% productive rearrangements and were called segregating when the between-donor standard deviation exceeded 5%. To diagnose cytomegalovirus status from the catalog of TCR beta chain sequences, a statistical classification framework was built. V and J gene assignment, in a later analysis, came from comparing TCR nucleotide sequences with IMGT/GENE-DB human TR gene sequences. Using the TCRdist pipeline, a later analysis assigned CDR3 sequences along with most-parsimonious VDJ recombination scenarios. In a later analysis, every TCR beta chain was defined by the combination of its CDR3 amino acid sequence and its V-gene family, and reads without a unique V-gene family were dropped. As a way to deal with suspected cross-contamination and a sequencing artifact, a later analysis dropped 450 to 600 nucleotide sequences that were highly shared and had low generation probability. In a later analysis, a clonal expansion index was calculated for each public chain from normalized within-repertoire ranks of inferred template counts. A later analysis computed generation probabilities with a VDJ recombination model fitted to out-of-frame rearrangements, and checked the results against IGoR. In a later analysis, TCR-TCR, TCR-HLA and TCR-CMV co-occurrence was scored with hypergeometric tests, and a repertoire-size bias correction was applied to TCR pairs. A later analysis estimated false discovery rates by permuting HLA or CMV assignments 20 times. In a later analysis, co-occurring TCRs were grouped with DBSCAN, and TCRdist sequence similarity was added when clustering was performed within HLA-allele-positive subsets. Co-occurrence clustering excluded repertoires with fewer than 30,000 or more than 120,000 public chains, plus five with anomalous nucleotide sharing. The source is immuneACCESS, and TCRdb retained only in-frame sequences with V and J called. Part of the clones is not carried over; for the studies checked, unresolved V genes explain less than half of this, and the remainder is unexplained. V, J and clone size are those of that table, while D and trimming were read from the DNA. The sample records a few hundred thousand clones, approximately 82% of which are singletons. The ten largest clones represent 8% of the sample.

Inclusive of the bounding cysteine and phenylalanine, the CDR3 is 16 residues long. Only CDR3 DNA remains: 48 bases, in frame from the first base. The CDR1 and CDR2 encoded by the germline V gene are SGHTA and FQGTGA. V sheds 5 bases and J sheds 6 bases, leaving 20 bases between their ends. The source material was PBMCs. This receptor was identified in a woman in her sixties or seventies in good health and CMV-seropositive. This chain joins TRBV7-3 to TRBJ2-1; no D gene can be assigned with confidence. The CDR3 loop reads CASSPLHEIASNEQFF. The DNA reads TGTGCCAGCAGCCCGTTACATGAAATAGCATCCAATGAGCAGTTCTTC.